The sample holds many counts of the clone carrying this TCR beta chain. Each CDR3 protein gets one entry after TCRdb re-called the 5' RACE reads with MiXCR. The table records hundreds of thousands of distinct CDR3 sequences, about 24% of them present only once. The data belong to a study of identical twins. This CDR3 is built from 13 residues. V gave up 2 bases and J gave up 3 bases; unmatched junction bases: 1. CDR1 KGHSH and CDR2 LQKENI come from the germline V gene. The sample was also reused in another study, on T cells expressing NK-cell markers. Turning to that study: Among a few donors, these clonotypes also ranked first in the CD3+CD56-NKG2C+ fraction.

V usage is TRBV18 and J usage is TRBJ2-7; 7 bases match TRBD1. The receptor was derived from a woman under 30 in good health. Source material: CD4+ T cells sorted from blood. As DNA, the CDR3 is TGTGCCAGCTCACCAGGGACAGACTACGAGCAGTACTTC. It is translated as CASSPGTDYEQYF. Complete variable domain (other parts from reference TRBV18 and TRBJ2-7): NAGVMQNPRHLVRRRGQEARLRCSPMKGHSHVYWYRQLPEEGLKFMVYLQKENIIDESGMPKERFSAEFPKEGPSILRIQQVVRGDSAAYFCASSPGTDYEQYFGPGTRLTVT.